These T cell receptor beta chains were read from a single sample in a study of blood T cell repertoires in COVID-19. Clones were sequenced by immunoSEQ multiplex PCR, and TCRdb holds only the in-frame ones, with some missing. The sample lists approximately 170,000 clones, roughly four fifths seen once, with approximately 11% in the top ten. The sample consisted of peripheral blood. These receptor sequences come from a human donor in a cohort sampled during active COVID-19. Both conserved end residues are part of each CDR3. Fields, in order: CDR3 protein, CDR3 DNA, J gene, clone size, D gene, CDR3 length, V gene. The D gene is left open where the match is weak. Size values are once, few and many counts, or a class for expanded clones, and some rows have none.

CDR3 protein: CASTEQGGNSPLHF; CDR3 DNA: TGTGCCAGCACGGAACAGGGGGGTAATTCACCCCTCCACTTT; J gene: TRBJ1-6; clone size: -; D gene: TRBD1; CDR3 length: 14; V gene: TRBV18
CDR3 protein: CASSSPSQPQHF; CDR3 DNA: TGTGCCAGCAGCTCCCCTAGTCAGCCCCAGCATTTT; J gene: TRBJ1-5; clone size: -; D gene: -; CDR3 length: 12; V gene: TRBV28
CDR3 protein: CATSSREEVDEKLFF; CDR3 DNA: TGTGCCACCAGCAGCCGAGAGGAGGTCGACGAAAAACTGTTTTTT; J gene: TRBJ1-4; clone size: few; D gene: -; CDR3 length: 15; V gene: TRBV15
CDR3 protein: CASGLATSYEQYF; CDR3 DNA: TGTGCCAGCGGTCTAGCGACATCCTACGAGCAGTACTTC; J gene: TRBJ2-7; clone size: -; D gene: -; CDR3 length: 13; V gene: TRBV6-5
CDR3 protein: CASSPSGVQQTQYF; CDR3 DNA: TGTGCCAGCAGCCCCTCAGGGGTACAGCAGACCCAGTACTTC; J gene: TRBJ2-5; clone size: -; D gene: -; CDR3 length: 14; V gene: TRBV5-4
CDR3 protein: CASRGRGRTYEQYF; CDR3 DNA: TGCGCCAGCAGGGGCAGGGGAAGAACCTACGAGCAGTACTTC; J gene: TRBJ2-7; clone size: -; D gene: -; CDR3 length: 14; V gene: TRBV10-2
CDR3 protein: CASSVARPGDTQYF; CDR3 DNA: TGTGCCAGCAGCGTAGCCCGGCCAGGGGATACGCAGTATTTT; J gene: TRBJ2-3; clone size: -; D gene: -; CDR3 length: 14; V gene: TRBV9
CDR3 protein: CASSFGGGSYEQYF; CDR3 DNA: TGTGCCAGCAGTTTCGGGGGGGGCTCCTACGAGCAGTACTTC; J gene: TRBJ2-7; clone size: -; D gene: TRBD2; CDR3 length: 14; V gene: TRBV28
CDR3 protein: CASSSTGSMRGYTF; CDR3 DNA: TGCGCCAGCAGCTCCACCGGGTCTATGCGTGGCTACACCTTC; J gene: TRBJ1-2; clone size: once; D gene: -; CDR3 length: 14; V gene: TRBV5-1
CDR3 protein: CASSPQAYNEQFF; CDR3 DNA: TGTGCCAGTAGCCCCCAGGCCTACAATGAGCAGTTCTTC; J gene: TRBJ2-1; clone size: -; D gene: -; CDR3 length: 13; V gene: TRBV19
CDR3 protein: CAIRGTDSYNEQFF; CDR3 DNA: TGTGCCATCAGGGGGACAGACTCCTACAATGAGCAGTTCTTC; J gene: TRBJ2-1; clone size: few; D gene: TRBD1; CDR3 length: 14; V gene: TRBV10-3
CDR3 protein: CASSAGAPEKTQYF; CDR3 DNA: TGTGCCAGCAGTGCGGGAGCCCCCGAAAAGACCCAGTACTTC; J gene: TRBJ2-5; clone size: -; D gene: -; CDR3 length: 14; V gene: TRBV2
CDR3 protein: CASRGGHADTQYF; CDR3 DNA: TGCGCCAGCAGGGGAGGGCACGCAGATACGCAGTATTTT; J gene: TRBJ2-3; clone size: -; D gene: TRBD2; CDR3 length: 13; V gene: TRBV10-1
CDR3 protein: CASSETENYGYTF; CDR3 DNA: TGCGCCAGCAGCGAAACTGAGAACTATGGCTACACCTTC; J gene: TRBJ1-2; clone size: -; D gene: -; CDR3 length: 13; V gene: TRBV4-3
CDR3 protein: CASSSYRVGGYTF; CDR3 DNA: TGTGCCAGCAGTTCGTACAGGGTGGGGGGCTACACCTTC; J gene: TRBJ1-2; clone size: few; D gene: -; CDR3 length: 13; V gene: TRBV12-3/TRBV12-4
CDR3 protein: CATSDAGTGPYNEQFF; CDR3 DNA: TGTGCCACCAGTGACGCCGGGACAGGACCCTACAATGAGCAGTTCTTC; J gene: TRBJ2-1; clone size: -; D gene: TRBD1; CDR3 length: 16; V gene: TRBV24-1
CDR3 protein: CASSFTTGQQYF; CDR3 DNA: TGTGCCAGTAGTTTCACGACGGGTCAGCAGTACTTC; J gene: TRBJ2-7; clone size: many; D gene: -; CDR3 length: 12; V gene: TRBV19
CDR3 protein: CASSFLVAGLTDTQYF; CDR3 DNA: TGTGCCAGCAGCTTCCTAGTGGCGGGCCTCACAGATACGCAGTATTTT; J gene: TRBJ2-3; clone size: few; D gene: -; CDR3 length: 16; V gene: TRBV13
CDR3 protein: CASSFSLGRSGNIQYF; CDR3 DNA: TGTGCCAGCAGCTTTTCTCTCGGGAGGAGTGGAAACATTCAGTACTTC; J gene: TRBJ2-4; clone size: -; D gene: TRBD2; CDR3 length: 16; V gene: TRBV7-8
CDR3 protein: CASSQDRGLGNYNEQFF; CDR3 DNA: TGTGCCAGCAGCCAAGATAGGGGACTAGGAAACTACAATGAGCAGTTCTTC; J gene: TRBJ2-1; clone size: -; D gene: TRBD2; CDR3 length: 17; V gene: TRBV3-1/TRBV3-2
CDR3 protein: CASSQEPAGGAYNEQFF; CDR3 DNA: TGCGCCAGCAGCCAAGAACCAGCGGGGGGGGCATACAATGAGCAGTTCTTC; J gene: TRBJ2-1; clone size: -; D gene: TRBD2; CDR3 length: 17; V gene: TRBV4-1
CDR3 protein: CASSRGRDSGNTIYF; CDR3 DNA: TGTGCCAGCAGCCGTGGACGGGACTCTGGAAACACCATATATTTT; J gene: TRBJ1-3; clone size: -; D gene: -; CDR3 length: 15; V gene: TRBV9
CDR3 protein: CASSRRGGELFF; CDR3 DNA: TGTGCCAGCAGCCGAAGGGGCGGGGAGCTGTTTTTT; J gene: TRBJ2-2; clone size: -; D gene: -; CDR3 length: 12; V gene: TRBV6-6
CDR3 protein: CASSRLSPGGNSGNTIYF; CDR3 DNA: TGTGCCAGCAGTCGCCTCAGTCCAGGGGGAAACTCTGGAAACACCATATATTTT; J gene: TRBJ1-3; clone size: -; D gene: TRBD1; CDR3 length: 18; V gene: TRBV6-6
CDR3 protein: CASSFLGATYEQYF; CDR3 DNA: TGTGCCAGCAGCTTTCTGGGGGCCACCTACGAGCAGTACTTC; J gene: TRBJ2-7; clone size: -; D gene: -; CDR3 length: 14; V gene: TRBV14
CDR3 protein: CASSEYGQGAGYGYTF; CDR3 DNA: TGTGCCAGCAGTGAATATGGACAGGGGGCAGGCTATGGCTACACCTTC; J gene: TRBJ1-2; clone size: -; D gene: TRBD1; CDR3 length: 16; V gene: TRBV6-1